This T cell receptor beta chain comes out of a study of T cell responses to AZD1222 COVID-19 vaccine. As for the study in general: Doses given second, at about 4 or about 12 weeks, were pooled.

Findings and caveats of the study: Unmutated regions of variants are reportedly targeted by nearly half of spike-specific TCRs.

With regard to this clone: Its matching antigen is unknown.

The germline CDR1 and CDR2 sequences are SGDLS and YYNGEE. With 1 base removed from V and 2 bases from J, the gap between germline ends came to 7 bases. The CDR3 length is 13 residues. Produced via immunoSEQ multiplex PCR; TCRdb's table is partial and in-frame only. This table has 97,000 or so clones, approximately 90% appearing once. The sequenced sample was peripheral blood, obtained on day 0 of AZD1222 vaccination. This receptor was identified in an adult in good health. The chain links TRBV9 to TRBJ2-7; D is ambiguous. The CDR3 spells CASSVNGPYEQYF. The CDR3 region has the DNA TGTGCCAGCAGCGTAAACGGACCCTACGAGCAGTACTTC. The complete variable domain, with remaining parts taken from reference TRBV9 and TRBJ2-7, reads DSGVTQTPKHLITATGQRVTLRCSPRSGDLSVYWYQQSLDQGLQFLIQYYNGEERAKGNILERFSAQQFPDLHSELNLSSLELGDSALYFCASSVNGPYEQYFGPGTRLTVT.